The 26 T cell receptor beta chains reported below all come from one sample, sequenced in a study of spatial heterogeneity in lung cancer. The sample's time point: sample taken at primary tumor resection. Material for sequencing was whole RNA from tumor, nontumor lung or frozen PBMC, left unsorted. MiXCR was run by TCRdb on the 5' RACE reads, yielding one entry per CDR3 protein. The top ten hold 25% to 35% of the sample, which has about 14,000 distinct CDR3 sequences, roughly a tenth seen once. This specimen consisted of PBMCs, obtained at surgery. The origin of the receptors is a male donor with early-stage non-small cell lung cancer.

This clonotype was detected ten times or more. V usage is TRBV29-1 and J usage is TRBJ2-7, with D possibly TRBD2 on 7 matching bases. The V end lost 7 bases, the J end lost 0 bases, and 10 bases lay between the germline ends. This CDR3 region has 12 residues. Germline CDR1 SQVTM, CDR2 ANQGSEA. Here the CDR3 DNA reads TGCAGCGGGCGGGGGCCCTCCTACGAGCAGTACTTC. It is translated as CSGRGPSYEQYF.

The chain carries TRBV30 and TRBJ2-3; D remains unclear. This CDR3 spans 14 amino acids. CDR1 and CDR2 from the germline V gene are GTSNPN and SVGIG (reference sequence). The V and J ends lost 0 bases and 5 bases respectively, with 12 bases between them. This chain's CDR3 is CAWSVKGAEDTQYF. CDR3 in DNA: TGTGCCTGGAGTGTAAAGGGTGCGGAAGATACGCAGTATTTT.

This clonotype was counted many times. V is TRBV11-2 and J is TRBJ2-1; D call uncertain. From germline, CDR1 is SGHAT and CDR2 FQNNGV. This CDR3 is built from 15 residues. V shed 5 bases and J shed 0 bases, with 11 bases lying between them. The CDR3 bases are TGTGCCAGCAGCGACGGGTCGCGCTCCTACAATGAGCAGTTCTTC. This translates into CASSDGSRSYNEQFF.

This clonotype was detected ten times or more. Its ends do not fully match the called genes, so a read error is possible. The rearrangement uses TRBV28 and TRBJ2-7, with TRBD2 as a possible D gene (6 bases). Germline CDR1 reads MDHEN; CDR2 reads SYDVKM. This CDR3 comprises 13 residues. The CDR3 loop is CASSLARQNEQYF. The CDR3 DNA reads TGTGCCAGCAGTCTAGCGCGACAGAACGAACAGTACTTC.

This clonotype has a count of ten or more. In nucleotides, the CDR3 is TGTGCCAGCAGCCCTTTGTCACAGGGCCCTTTCTACAATGAGCAGTTCTTC. Translated: CASSPLSQGPFYNEQFF. The chain links TRBV28 to TRBJ2-1; TRBD1 might be the D (6 bases). V was shortened by 6 bases and J by 3 bases, with 21 bases between the two germline ends. The CDR3 is 17 amino acids. Germline V gene sequence: CDR1 MDHEN, CDR2 SYDVKM.

This clonotype was picked up many times. This chain connects TRBV7-8 to TRBJ2-3; D remains ambiguous. V lost 2 bases and J 2 bases, leaving 11 bases between the germline ends. Germline V gene data show CDR1 as SGHVS and CDR2 as FQNEAQ. This CDR3 has 15 amino acids. The DNA for the CDR3 is TGTGCCAGCAGCTTATCTAGGTCTGCCACAGATACGCAGTATTTT. Amino acids: CASSLSRSATDTQYF.

This clonotype counts as medium-sized. The rearrangement links TRBV19 to TRBJ1-5, with TRBD1 identical over 8 bases. With 11 bases clipped from V and 7 bases from J, the junction kept 10 bases outside the gene matches. Per the germline V gene, CDR1 is LNHDA and CDR2 is SQIVND (reference sequence). The CDR3 covers 13 residues. The CDR3 protein is CAGQGAPGQPQHF. The DNA for the CDR3 is TGTGCCGGGCAGGGGGCGCCAGGACAGCCCCAGCATTTT.

This clonotype occurred many times. J is TRBJ2-6 and V is TRBV19; the D is unclear. The V gene's germline CDR1 is LNHDA and CDR2 SQIVND (reference sequence). The CDR3 sequence is 16 residues long. V shed 5 bases and J shed 0 bases, with 11 bases lying between them. CDR3 nucleotides: TGTGCCAGTAGTTCAGCAGCGTTCTCTGGGGCCAACGTCCTGACTTTC. This encodes CASSSAAFSGANVLTF.

At least ten counts were recorded for this clonotype. The rearrangement links TRBV4-2 to TRBJ2-7; D possibly matches TRBD1 or TRBD2 (5 bases each). CDR1 and CDR2 from the germline V gene are LGHNA and YNFKEQ. The CDR3 is made up of 15 amino acids. Trimming cost V 4 bases and J 0 bases, with 13 bases left between them. The CDR3 nucleotides read TGTGCCAGCAGCCCTGATGAGGGGAGCTCCTACGAGCAGTACTTC. Translation gives CASSPDEGSSYEQYF.

In this sample, this clonotype turned up many times. The J gene is TRBJ2-3, the V gene TRBV19; the D gene could be TRBD1 or TRBD2 (6 bases each). Trimming left V 7 bases short and J 0 bases short, with 20 bases between. The germline gives CDR1 LNHDA, CDR2 SQIVND (reference sequence). The CDR3 is 17 residues long. CDR3 in amino acids: CASTPRRGTASTDTQYF. The CDR3 nucleotides read TGTGCCAGTACCCCCAGGAGGGGGACCGCTAGCACAGATACGCAGTATTTT. Full variable domain (missing parts from reference TRBV19 and TRBJ2-3): DGGITQSPKYLFRKEGQNVTLSCEQNLNHDAMYWYRQDPGQGLRLIYYSQIVNDFQKGDIAEGYSVSREKKESFPLTVTSAQKNPTAFYLCASTPRRGTASTDTQYFGPGTRLTVL.

This clonotype was recorded at least ten times. J is TRBJ2-2 and V is TRBV29-1; 9 bases are shared with TRBD1. V trimming: 6 bases; J trimming: 4 bases; junction bases outside the gene matches: 3. Germline CDR1 and CDR2: SQVTM and ANQGSEA. The CDR3 totals 13 residues. The CDR3 loop reads CSVQDRGTGELFF. As DNA, the CDR3 is TGCAGCGTCCAGGACAGGGGCACCGGGGAGCTGTTTTTT.

This clonotype has a count of ten or more. The genes are TRBV20-1 and TRBJ2-7; 14 positions agree with TRBD2. The CDR3 runs 16 residues. V lost 6 bases and J lost 5; bases outside the gene matches: 12. CDR1 and CDR2 (germline): DFQATT, SNEGSKA (reference sequence). CDR3 loop: CSAGGTSGRRTDEQYF. In nucleotides, the CDR3 is TGCAGTGCCGGAGGGACTAGCGGGAGAAGAACCGACGAGCAGTACTTC.

This clonotype has a count of ten or more. J is TRBJ2-5 and V is TRBV6-1; D ambiguous. This CDR3 region has 13 residues. The V end was cut by 4 bases, the J end by 5 bases, with 11 bases between. Germline loops: CDR1 MNHNS, CDR2 SASEGT. CDR3 protein: CASSVGNGETQYF. DNA for the CDR3: TGTGCCAGCAGTGTAGGGAACGGGGAGACCCAGTACTTC.

This clonotype was counted ten times or more. V gene TRBV27 combines with J gene TRBJ1-2; D remains ambiguous. Germline CDR1 reads MNHEY; CDR2 reads SMNVEV (reference sequence). This CDR3 comprises 14 residues. V lost 5 bases, J lost 2 bases, and 12 bases lay in between. CDR3 DNA sequence: TGTGCCAGCAGTCCCGCTATTTCCAACTATGGCTACACCTTC. Its translation: CASSPAISNYGYTF.

Remarks on this clonotype: A much larger clone lies a single base off, so this may be a read error. The gene calls are TRBV28 and TRBJ1-1; D gene ambiguous. Germline loops: CDR1 MDHEN, CDR2 SYDVKM. The CDR3 has 14 amino acids. Deletions cut 6 bases from V and 6 bases from J, with 17 bases between. CDR3 sequence reads: CASRFNSPPSEAFF. Written as DNA, the CDR3 is TGTGCCAGCAGATTCAACAGTCCACCTTCTGAAGCTTTCTTT.

This clonotype was found many times. CDR3 DNA sequence: TGTGCCAGCCTGGGGGAAGGCACAGATACGCAGTATTTT. Translated, it gives CASLGEGTDTQYF. V usage is TRBV2 and J usage is TRBJ2-3; D may be TRBD1 or TRBD2 (5 bases each). The V gene lost 8 bases and the J gene lost 1 base, with 10 bases spanning the gap. This CDR3 has 13 amino acids. The germline gives CDR1 SNHLY, CDR2 FYNNEI.

This clonotype was recorded many times. The rearrangement joins TRBV28 to TRBJ1-4, with D perhaps TRBD1 (6 bases). Germline lookup yields CDR1 MDHEN and CDR2 SYDVKM. V lost 6 bases and J 7 bases, leaving 12 bases between the germline ends. This CDR3 is 13 amino acids long. CDR3 nucleotides: TGTGCCAGCAGGGTACACAGGGCTGAAAAACTGTTTTTT. Amino acid sequence: CASRVHRAEKLFF.

This clonotype was counted at least ten times. The genes are TRBV7-9 and TRBJ1-3, with 7 bases aligning to TRBD1. The junction had 6 bases not matched to a gene; V was cut back by 1 base and J by 3 bases. The CDR3 has 16 residues. Germline V lookup: CDR1 SEHNR, CDR2 FQNEAQ (reference sequence). The CDR3 DNA reads TGTGCCAGCAGCTTAGGCAAGACAGGGATTGGAAACACCATATATTTT. Translated: CASSLGKTGIGNTIYF.

This clonotype is medium-sized in the sample. This rearrangement joins TRBV6-1 to TRBJ1-5; the D is unclear. V dropped 2 bases and J dropped 2 bases, with 10 bases sitting between them. The CDR3 sequence is 15 residues long. Germline values: CDR1 MNHNS, CDR2 SASEGT. CDR3 nucleotide sequence: TGTGCCAGCAGTGAACTGTCGAATGGCAATCAGCCCCAGCATTTT. It translates to CASSELSNGNQPQHF.

The chain has TRBV20-1 and TRBJ1-4; D is unresolved. Trimming removed 0 bases at V and 0 bases at J, with 11 bases between. The CDR3 contains 16 residues. CDR1 and CDR2 (germline): DFQATT, SNEGSKA (reference sequence). The CDR3 DNA sequence: TGCAGTGCTAGAGATAAGACAAACGCAACTAATGAAAAACTGTTTTTT. This sequence encodes CSARDKTNATNEKLFF.

The rearrangement joins TRBV12-3 or TRBV12-4 to TRBJ2-1; 9 bases agree with TRBD1. Germline trimming cut 1 base from V and 3 bases from J; bases unmatched to any gene: 1. This CDR3 comprises 15 residues. The CDR3 spells CASSLGQGGYNEQFF. In nucleotides, the CDR3 is TGTGCCAGCAGTTTAGGACAGGGGGGCTACAATGAGCAGTTCTTC.

This clonotype was observed many times. The chain carries TRBV5-6 and TRBJ2-2; D remains unclear. V lost 7 bases, J lost 4 bases, and 14 bases lay in between. Germline V gene data show CDR1 as SGHDT and CDR2 as YYEEEE. This CDR3 comprises 14 residues. The chain's CDR3 is CASSLRPSTGELFF. CDR3 nucleotide sequence: TGTGCCAGCTCTCTTAGGCCGAGCACCGGGGAGCTGTTTTTT.

The rearrangement links TRBV3-1 to TRBJ2-2; tentative D call: TRBD1 (5 bases). Deletions cut 2 bases from V and 4 bases from J, with 11 bases between. Germline V gives CDR1 LGHDT, CDR2 YNNKEL (reference sequence). The length of the CDR3 is 15 residues. The CDR3 DNA reads as TGTGCCAGCAGCCAAACCGACAGTTTCACCGGGGAGCTGTTTTTT. Its translation is CASSQTDSFTGELFF.

By its share, this clonotype is medium-sized. CDR3 coding DNA: TGCAGCGTCCAGACAGGGAGGACTGAAGCTTTCTTT. It specifies CSVQTGRTEAFF. The V gene is TRBV29-1, the J gene TRBJ1-1; 7 positions agree with TRBD1. Germline V gene sequence: CDR1 SQVTM, CDR2 ANQGSEA. This CDR3 has 12 residues. J was trimmed by 5 bases and V by 6 bases; bases with no gene match: 6.

This clonotype was detected ten times or more. The chain recombines TRBV29-1 with TRBJ2-1, with D possibly TRBD2 on 6 matching bases. Germline CDR1 and CDR2: SQVTM and ANQGSEA. This CDR3 is 14 amino acids long. The V gene lost 2 bases and the J gene lost 6 bases, with 14 bases spanning the gap. CDR3 in amino acids: CSVESSGEFNEQFF. DNA of the CDR3: TGCAGCGTTGAATCGTCGGGAGAGTTCAATGAGCAGTTCTTC.

At least ten counts were recorded for this clonotype. This chain uses TRBV28 with TRBJ1-1, with a possible D match to TRBD1 (5 bases). The CDR3 sequence is 14 residues long. The germline V gene has CDR1 MDHEN and CDR2 SYDVKM. Trimming removed 3 bases from V and 4 bases from J, with 12 bases in between. CDR3 in amino acids: CASSLARVSTEAFF. The CDR3 bases are TGTGCCAGCAGTTTGGCCAGGGTGAGCACTGAAGCTTTCTTT.